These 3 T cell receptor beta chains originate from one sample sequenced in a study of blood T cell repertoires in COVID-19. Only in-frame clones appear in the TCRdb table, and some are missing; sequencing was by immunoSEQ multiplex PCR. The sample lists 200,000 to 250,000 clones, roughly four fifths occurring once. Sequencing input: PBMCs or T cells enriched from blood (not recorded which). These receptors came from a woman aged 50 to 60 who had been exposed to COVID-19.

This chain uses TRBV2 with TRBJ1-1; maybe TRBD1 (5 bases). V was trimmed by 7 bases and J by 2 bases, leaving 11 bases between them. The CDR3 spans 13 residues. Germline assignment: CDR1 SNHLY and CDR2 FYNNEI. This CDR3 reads CASILTVNTEAFF. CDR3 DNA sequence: TGTGCCAGCATCCTGACAGTTAACACTGAAGCTTTCTTT.

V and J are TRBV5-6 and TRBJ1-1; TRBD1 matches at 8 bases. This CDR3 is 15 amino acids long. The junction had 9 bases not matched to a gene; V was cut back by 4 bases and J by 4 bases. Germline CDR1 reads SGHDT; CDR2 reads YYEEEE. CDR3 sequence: CASSAGTGLGTEAFF. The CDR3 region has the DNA TGTGCCAGCAGCGCGGGGACAGGACTGGGCACTGAAGCTTTCTTT.

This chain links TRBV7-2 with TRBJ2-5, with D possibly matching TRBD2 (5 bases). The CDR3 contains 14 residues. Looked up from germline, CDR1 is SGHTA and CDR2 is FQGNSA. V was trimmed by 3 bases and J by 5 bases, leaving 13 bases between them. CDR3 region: CASSFGRAGETQYF. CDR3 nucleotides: TGTGCCAGCAGCTTCGGTCGGGCGGGCGAGACCCAGTACTTC.